This T cell receptor (beta chain) was obtained from a study of T cell repertoires in aging, cancer and after chemotherapy. TRB rearrangements spanning V, D and J were amplified using mixed TRB-A/B primers. TCRdb reprocessed the multiplex PCR reads via MiXCR and lists one record per CDR3 protein. The sample includes approximately 3,000 distinct CDR3 sequences, roughly 43% of them seen just once. Amplification of TCR beta used genomic DNA extracted from peripheral blood. Germline CDR1 SGHVS, CDR2 FNYEAQ. The CDR3 spans 14 residues. V was pared by 9 bases and J by 4 bases, with 17 bases between. The chain recombines TRBV7-6 with TRBJ2-3, with a tentative D call TRBD2 (5 bases). Sequencing input: blood. The clonotype comes from a human donor with a solid tumor. Here the CDR3 DNA reads TGTGCCAGAAGCGGCCTGGGGAGCCCAGATACGCAGTATTTT. Translation gives CARSGLGSPDTQYF.